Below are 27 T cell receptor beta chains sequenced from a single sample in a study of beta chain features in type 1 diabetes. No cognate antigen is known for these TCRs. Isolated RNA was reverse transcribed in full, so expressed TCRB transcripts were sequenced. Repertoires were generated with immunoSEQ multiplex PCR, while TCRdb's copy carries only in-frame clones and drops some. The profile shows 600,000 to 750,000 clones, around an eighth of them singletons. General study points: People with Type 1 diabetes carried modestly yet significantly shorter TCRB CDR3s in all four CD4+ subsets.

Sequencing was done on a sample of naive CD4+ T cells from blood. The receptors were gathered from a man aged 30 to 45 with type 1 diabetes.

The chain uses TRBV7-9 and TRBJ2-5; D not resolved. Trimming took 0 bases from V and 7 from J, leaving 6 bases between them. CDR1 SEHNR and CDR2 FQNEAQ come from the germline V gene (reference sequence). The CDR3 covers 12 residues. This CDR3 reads CASSLAVATQYF. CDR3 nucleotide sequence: TGTGCCAGCAGCTTAGCGGTAGCGACCCAGTACTTC.

CDR3 bases: TGTGCCAGCAGCCCCCTGAGTAGAGGGGCCCAGTACTTC. Amino acids: CASSPLSRGAQYF. The chain joins TRBV7-2 to TRBJ2-5, with D possibly being TRBD1 or TRBD2 (5 bases each). The CDR3 length is 13 residues. In germline, CDR1 is SGHTA, CDR2 FQGNSA. V lost 5 bases to trimming and J lost 9 bases, with 16 bases between them.

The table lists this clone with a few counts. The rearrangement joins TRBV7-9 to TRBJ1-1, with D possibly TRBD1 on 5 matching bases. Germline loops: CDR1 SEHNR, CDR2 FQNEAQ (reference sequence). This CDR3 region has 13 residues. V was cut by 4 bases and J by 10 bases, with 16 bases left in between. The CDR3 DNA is TGTGCCAGCAGCTCCCATGGTGGGGGTGGAGCTTTCTTT. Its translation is CASSSHGGGGAFF. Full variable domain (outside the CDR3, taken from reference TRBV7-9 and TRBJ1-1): DTGVSQNPRHKITKRGQNVTFRCDPISEHNRLYWYRQTLGQGPEFLTYFQNEAQLEKSRLLSDRFSAERPKGSFSTLEIQRTEQGDSAMYLCASSSHGGGGAFFGQGTRLTVV.

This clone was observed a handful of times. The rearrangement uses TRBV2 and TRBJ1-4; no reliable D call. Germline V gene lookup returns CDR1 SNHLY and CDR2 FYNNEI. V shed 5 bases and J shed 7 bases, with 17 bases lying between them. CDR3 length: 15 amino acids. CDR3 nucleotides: TGTGCCAGCAGTCAGACAAAGGCAGTCGCTGAAAAACTGTTTTTT. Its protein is CASSQTKAVAEKLFF.

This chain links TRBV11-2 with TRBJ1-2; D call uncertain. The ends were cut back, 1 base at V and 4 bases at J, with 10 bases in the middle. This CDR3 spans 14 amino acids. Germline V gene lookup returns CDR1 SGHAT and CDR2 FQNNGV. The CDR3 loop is CASSLGDGPYGYTF. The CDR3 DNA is TGTGCCAGCAGCTTAGGCGATGGGCCCTATGGCTACACCTTC.

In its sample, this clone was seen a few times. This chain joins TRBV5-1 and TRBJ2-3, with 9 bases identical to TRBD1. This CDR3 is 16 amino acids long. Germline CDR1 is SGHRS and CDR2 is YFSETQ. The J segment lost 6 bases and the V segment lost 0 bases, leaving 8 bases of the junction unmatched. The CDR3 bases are TGCGCCAGCAGCTTGGCGAGGGACAGGGCAAGGGATACGCAGTATTTT. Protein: CASSLARDRARDTQYF.

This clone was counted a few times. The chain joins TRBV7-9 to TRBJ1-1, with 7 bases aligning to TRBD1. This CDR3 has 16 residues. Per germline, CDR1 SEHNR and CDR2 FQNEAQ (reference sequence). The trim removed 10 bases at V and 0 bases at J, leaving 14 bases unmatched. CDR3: CATLGTASPMNTEAFF. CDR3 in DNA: TGTGCCACCCTGGGGACAGCCTCTCCTATGAACACTGAAGCTTTCTTT.

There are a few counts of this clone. The CDR3 DNA reads as TGTGCCAGCAGTTTATATGGGGCGCAAGGTGAAAAACTGTTTTTT. This gives the protein CASSLYGAQGEKLFF. The V and J genes are TRBV28 and TRBJ1-4; a weak D match, TRBD1 (5 bases). CDR1 is MDHEN and CDR2 is SYDVKM in the germline V gene. Trimming took off 1 base at V and 7 bases at J, with 13 bases between the two ends. The CDR3 extends over 15 amino acids. Variable domain in full (rest from reference TRBV28 and TRBJ1-4): DVKVTQSSRYLVKRTGEKVFLECVQDMDHENMFWYRQDPGLGLRLIYFSYDVKMKEKGDIPEGYSVSREKKERFSLILESASTNQTSMYLCASSLYGAQGEKLFFGSGTQLSVL.

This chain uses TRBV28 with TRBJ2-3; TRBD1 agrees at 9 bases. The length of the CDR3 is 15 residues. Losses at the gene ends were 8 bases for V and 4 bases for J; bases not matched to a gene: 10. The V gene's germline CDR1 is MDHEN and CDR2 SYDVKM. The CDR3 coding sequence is TGTGCCAGCGGAACGGAACAGGGGGCGTCAGATACGCAGTATTTT. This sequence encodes CASGTEQGASDTQYF. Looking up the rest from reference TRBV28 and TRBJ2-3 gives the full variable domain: DVKVTQSSRYLVKRTGEKVFLECVQDMDHENMFWYRQDPGLGLRLIYFSYDVKMKEKGDIPEGYSVSREKKERFSLILESASTNQTSMYLCASGTEQGASDTQYFGPGTRLTVL.

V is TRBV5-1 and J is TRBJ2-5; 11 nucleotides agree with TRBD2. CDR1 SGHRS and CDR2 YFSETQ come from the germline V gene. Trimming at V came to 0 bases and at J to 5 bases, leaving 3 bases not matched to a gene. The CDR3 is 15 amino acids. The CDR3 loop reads CASSLATSGVETQYF. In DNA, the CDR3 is TGCGCCAGCAGCTTGGCGACTAGCGGGGTTGAGACCCAGTACTTC.

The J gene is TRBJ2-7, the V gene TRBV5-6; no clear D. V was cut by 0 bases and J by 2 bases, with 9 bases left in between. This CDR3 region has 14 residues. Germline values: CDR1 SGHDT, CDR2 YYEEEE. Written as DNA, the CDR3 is TGTGCCAGCAGCTTGGGCAGCCACACCTACGAGCAGTACTTC. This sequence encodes CASSLGSHTYEQYF.

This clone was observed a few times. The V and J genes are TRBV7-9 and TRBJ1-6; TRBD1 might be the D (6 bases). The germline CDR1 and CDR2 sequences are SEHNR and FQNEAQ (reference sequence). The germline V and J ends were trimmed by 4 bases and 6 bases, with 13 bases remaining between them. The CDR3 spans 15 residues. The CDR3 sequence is CASSSSRTVNSPLHF. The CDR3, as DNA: TGTGCCAGCAGCTCGTCTCGGACAGTTAATTCACCCCTCCACTTT.

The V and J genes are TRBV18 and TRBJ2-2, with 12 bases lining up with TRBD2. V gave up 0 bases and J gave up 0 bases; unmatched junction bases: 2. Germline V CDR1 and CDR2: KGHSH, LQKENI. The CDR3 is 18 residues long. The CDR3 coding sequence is TGTGCCAGCTCACCACCTGGGACTAGCGGGCCGAACACCGGGGAGCTGTTTTTT. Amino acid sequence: CASSPPGTSGPNTGELFF.

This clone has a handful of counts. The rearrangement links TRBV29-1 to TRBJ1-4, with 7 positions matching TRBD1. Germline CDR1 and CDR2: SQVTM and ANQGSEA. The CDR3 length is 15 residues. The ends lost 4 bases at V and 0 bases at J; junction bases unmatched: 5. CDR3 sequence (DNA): TGCAGCGTTGTTGGGGACAGCACAACTAATGAAAAACTGTTTTTT. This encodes CSVVGDSTTNEKLFF.

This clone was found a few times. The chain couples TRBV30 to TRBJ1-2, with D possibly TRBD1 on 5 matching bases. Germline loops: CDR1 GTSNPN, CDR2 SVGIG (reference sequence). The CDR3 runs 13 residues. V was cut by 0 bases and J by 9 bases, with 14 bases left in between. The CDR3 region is CAWSVLGQNRYTF. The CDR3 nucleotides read TGTGCCTGGAGTGTACTAGGACAAAATCGCTACACCTTC.

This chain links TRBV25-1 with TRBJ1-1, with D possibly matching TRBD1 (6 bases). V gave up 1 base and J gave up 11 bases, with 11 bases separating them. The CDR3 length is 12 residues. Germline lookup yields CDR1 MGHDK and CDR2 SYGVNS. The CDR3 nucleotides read TGTGCCAGCAGTGAATGGGGGGCGAAGGCTTTCTTT. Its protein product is CASSEWGAKAFF.

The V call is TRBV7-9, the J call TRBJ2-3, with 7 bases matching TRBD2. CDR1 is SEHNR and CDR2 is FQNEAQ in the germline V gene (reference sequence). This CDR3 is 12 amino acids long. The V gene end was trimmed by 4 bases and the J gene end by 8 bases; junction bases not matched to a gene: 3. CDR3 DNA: TGTGCCAGCAGCTCAGAGCGGGGTACGCAGTATTTT. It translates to CASSSERGTQYF.

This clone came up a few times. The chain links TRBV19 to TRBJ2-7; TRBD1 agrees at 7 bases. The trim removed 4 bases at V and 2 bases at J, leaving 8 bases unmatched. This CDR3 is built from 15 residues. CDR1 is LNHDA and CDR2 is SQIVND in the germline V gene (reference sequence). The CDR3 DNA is TGTGCCAGTAGTAGGGACAGTGCGCCGACCTACGAGCAGTACTTC. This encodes CASSRDSAPTYEQYF.

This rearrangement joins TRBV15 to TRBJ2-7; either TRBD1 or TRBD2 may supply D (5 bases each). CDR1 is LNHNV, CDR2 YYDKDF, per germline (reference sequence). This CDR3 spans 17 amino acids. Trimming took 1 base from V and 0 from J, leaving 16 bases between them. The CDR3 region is CATSRGRGAQGSYEQYF. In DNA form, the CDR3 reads TGTGCCACCAGCAGAGGACGAGGGGCGCAAGGCTCCTACGAGCAGTACTTC.

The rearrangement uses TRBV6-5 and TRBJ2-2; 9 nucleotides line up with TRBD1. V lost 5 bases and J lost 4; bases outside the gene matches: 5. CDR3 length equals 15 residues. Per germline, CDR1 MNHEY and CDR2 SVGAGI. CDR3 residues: CASSVDRGGTGELFF. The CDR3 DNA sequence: TGTGCCAGCAGTGTGGACAGGGGCGGCACCGGGGAGCTGTTTTTT.

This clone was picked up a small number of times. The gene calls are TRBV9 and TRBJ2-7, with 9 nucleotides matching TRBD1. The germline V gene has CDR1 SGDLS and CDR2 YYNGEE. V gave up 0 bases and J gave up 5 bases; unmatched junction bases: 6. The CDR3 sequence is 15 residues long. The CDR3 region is CASSVEGQGGHEQYF. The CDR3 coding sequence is TGTGCCAGCAGCGTAGAGGGACAGGGAGGCCACGAGCAGTACTTC. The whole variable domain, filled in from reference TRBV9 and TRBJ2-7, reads DSGVTQTPKHLITATGQRVTLRCSPRSGDLSVYWYQQSLDQGLQFLIQYYNGEERAKGNILERFSAQQFPDLHSELNLSSLELGDSALYFCASSVEGQGGHEQYFGPGTRLTVT.

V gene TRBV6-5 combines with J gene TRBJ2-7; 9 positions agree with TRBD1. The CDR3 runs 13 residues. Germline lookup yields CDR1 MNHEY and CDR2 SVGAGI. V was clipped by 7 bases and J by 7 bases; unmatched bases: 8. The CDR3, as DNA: TGTGCCAGCAAGAGGACAGGGGTAGGAGAGCAGTACTTC. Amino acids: CASKRTGVGEQYF.

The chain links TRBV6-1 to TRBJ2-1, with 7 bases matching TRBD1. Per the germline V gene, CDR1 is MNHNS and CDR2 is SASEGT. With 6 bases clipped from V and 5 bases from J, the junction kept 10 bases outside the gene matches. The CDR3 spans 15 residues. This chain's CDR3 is CASREQRDRNNEQFF. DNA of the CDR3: TGTGCCAGCAGGGAACAAAGGGACAGAAACAATGAGCAGTTCTTC.

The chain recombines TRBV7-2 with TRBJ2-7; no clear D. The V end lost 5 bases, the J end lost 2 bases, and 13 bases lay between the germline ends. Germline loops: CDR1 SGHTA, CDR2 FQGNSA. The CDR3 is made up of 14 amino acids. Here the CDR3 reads CASSPWAATYEQYF. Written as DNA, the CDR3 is TGTGCCAGCAGCCCGTGGGCTGCCACCTACGAGCAGTACTTC.

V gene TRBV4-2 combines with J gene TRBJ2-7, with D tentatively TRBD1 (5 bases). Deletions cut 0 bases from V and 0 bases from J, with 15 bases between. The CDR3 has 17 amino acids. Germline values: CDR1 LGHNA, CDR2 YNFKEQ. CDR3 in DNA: TGTGCCAGCAGCCAAGACCCTGACAGAGTCTTCTCCTACGAGCAGTACTTC. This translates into CASSQDPDRVFSYEQYF.

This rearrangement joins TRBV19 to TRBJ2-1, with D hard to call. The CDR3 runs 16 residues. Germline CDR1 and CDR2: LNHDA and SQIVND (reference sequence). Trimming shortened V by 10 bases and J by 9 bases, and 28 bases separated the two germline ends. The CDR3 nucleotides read TGTGCCACCTCCCCGATCCGAGAGGCAAGCAACGGTGAGCAGTTCTTC. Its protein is CATSPIREASNGEQFF.

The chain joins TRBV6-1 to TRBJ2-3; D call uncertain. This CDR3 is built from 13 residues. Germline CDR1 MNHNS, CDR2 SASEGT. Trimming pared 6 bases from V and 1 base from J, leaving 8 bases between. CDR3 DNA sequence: TGTGCCAGCAGGGACGAGGGCACAGATACGCAGTATTTT. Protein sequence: CASRDEGTDTQYF.